Listed here is a single TCR beta chain. Its antigen remains unknown. The CDR3 has 13 residues. Trimming shortened V by 5 bases and J by 1 base, and 7 bases separated the two germline ends. From germline, CDR1 is SGHDT and CDR2 YYEEEE. The sample originates from a study of cytomegalovirus exposure and HLA in healthy donors. The study, taken as a whole, reports: In a later analysis, HLA-associated beta chains showed higher expansion and lower generation probabilities than comparable chains.

Researchers ran the PCR with 60 Vbeta and 13 Jbeta primers. The data were produced by immunoSEQ multiplex PCR, yet TCRdb's version contains in-frame clones alone and is incomplete. The table has about 110,000 clones, around 85% seen once; the top ten hold 2% to 2.5%. What was sequenced was PBMCs. The rearrangement uses TRBV5-6 and TRBJ2-4; D gene uncertain. This TCR came from a young man in good health and CMV-seronegative. This chain's CDR3 is CASRPRAKNIQYF. CDR3 coding DNA: TGTGCCAGCAGGCCGAGGGCCAAAAACATTCAGTACTTC.